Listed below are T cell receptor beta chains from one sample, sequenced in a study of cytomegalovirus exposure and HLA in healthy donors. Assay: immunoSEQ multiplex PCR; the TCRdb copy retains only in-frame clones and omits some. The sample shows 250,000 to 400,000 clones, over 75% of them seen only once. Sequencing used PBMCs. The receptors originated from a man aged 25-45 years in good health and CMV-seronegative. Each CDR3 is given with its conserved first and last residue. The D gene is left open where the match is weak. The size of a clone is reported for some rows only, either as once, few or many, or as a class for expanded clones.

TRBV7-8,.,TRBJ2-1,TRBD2,CASSSRWGSGGLHNEQFF
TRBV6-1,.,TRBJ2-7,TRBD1,CASSEGEQGAYEQYF
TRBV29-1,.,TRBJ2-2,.,CSVEVTGAASGELFF
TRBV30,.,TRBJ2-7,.,CAWSVGAGATYEQYF
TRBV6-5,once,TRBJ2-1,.,CASSDRQVSYNEQFF
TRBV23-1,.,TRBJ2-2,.,CASSQVRAGELFF
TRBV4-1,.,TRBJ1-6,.,CASSQEAAGQSSPLHF
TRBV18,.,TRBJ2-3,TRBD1,CASSKSTVGTATSDTQYF
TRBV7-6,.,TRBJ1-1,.,CASSLIGGKQEAFF
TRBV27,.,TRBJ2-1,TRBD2,CASSRPASGGSNEQFF
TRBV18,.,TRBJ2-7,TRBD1,CASSPTGTYEQYF
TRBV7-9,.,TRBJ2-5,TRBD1,CASSLAQGLQETQYF
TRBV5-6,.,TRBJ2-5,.,CASSLEQGSPETQYF
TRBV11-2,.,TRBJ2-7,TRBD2,CASSFTSGGAHEQYF
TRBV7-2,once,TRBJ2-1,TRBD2,CASSIAGGSYNEQFF
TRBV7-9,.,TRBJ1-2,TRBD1,CASSIGTGNGYTF
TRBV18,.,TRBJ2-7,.,CASSPGAGNSYEQYF
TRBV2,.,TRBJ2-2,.,CASGRDTNTGELFF
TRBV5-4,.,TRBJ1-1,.,CASSFDRNTEAFF
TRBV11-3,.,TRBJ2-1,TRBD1,CASSPQTGGLSYNEQFF
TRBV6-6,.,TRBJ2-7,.,CASSYLGQYEQYF
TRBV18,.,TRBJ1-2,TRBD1,CASSPIDRAGYTF
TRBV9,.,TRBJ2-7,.,CASSPPAGTYEQYF
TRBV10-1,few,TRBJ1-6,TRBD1,CASSEGTGLNSPLHF
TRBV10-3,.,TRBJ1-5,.,CAIGGQSNQPQHF
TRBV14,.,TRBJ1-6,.,CASSPGGWSSYNSPLHF
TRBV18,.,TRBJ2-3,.,CASSPRDGLSQYF
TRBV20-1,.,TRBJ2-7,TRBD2,CSAGRTYEQYF
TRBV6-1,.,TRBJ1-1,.,CASSRGLATEAFF
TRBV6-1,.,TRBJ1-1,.,CASSEGYRALIPEAFF
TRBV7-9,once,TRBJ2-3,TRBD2,CASSLSSGGTDTQYF
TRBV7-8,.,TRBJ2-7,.,CASSLLLLNEQYF
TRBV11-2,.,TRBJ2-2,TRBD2,CASSGSGGLTGELFF
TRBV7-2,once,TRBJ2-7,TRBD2,CASSLAATGGREQYF
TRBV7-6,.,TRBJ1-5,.,CASSLAPGDQPQHF
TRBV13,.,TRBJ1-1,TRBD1,CASSPGTDSEAFF
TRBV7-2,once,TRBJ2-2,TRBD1,CASSNTGANTGELFF
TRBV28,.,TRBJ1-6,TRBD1,CASSSPSGQGGSPLHF
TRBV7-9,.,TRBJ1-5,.,CASSSDRSDYSNQPQHF
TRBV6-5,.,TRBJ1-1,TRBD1,CASSTGDRYTEAFF
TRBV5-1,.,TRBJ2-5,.,CASSLVQGQETQYF
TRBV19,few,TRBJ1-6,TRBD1,CASRGTANNSPLHF
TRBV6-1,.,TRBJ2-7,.,CASRTTGSEQYF
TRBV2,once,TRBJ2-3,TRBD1,CASSLMDRVRTDTQYF
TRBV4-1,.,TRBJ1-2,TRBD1,CASSQSWPGQLYGYTF
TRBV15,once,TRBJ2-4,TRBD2,CATSSGRLAGELAKNIQYF
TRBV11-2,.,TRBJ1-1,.,CASSLASRNTEAFF
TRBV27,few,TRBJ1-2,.,CASSLWQGYGYTF
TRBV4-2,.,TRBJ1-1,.,CASSQDVGGDEWNTEAFF
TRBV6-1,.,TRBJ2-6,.,CASLGFGAGANVLTF
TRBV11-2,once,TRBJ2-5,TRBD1,CASSPRLGDRQETQYF
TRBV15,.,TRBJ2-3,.,CATSNRASTDTQYF